The clone carrying this TCR beta chain was recorded a few times. These data are taken from a study of blood T cells in healthy people across ages. A J-beta primer mix and a sample-barcoded 5' primer were used in a second PCR of roughly 7 to 12 cycles. One entry per CDR3 protein results from TCRdb running MiXCR on the 5' RACE reads. The data contain some 760,000 distinct CDR3 sequences, roughly 25% of them singletons. V was pared by 6 bases and J by 3 bases, with 12 bases between. CDR1 is SGHVS, CDR2 FQNEAQ, per germline. CDR3 length: 13 amino acids. These data also formed part of another study, on T cells of mothers and their children. That study adds: Each child gave approximately 2.8 million TCR beta CDR3 reads (each mother, over 8 million).

This clonotype originated in a boy aged 5-17 years in good health. Sequencing was done on a sample of blood. The chain combines TRBV7-8 with TRBJ2-7; D remains ambiguous. CDR3 sequence reads: CASSPSFGYEQYF. Written as DNA, the CDR3 is TGTGCCAGCAGTCCCTCTTTTGGCTACGAGCAGTACTTC.